This T cell receptor (beta chain) was obtained from a study of cytomegalovirus exposure and HLA in healthy donors. The CDR3 has 14 amino acids. Losses at the gene ends were 5 bases for V and 8 bases for J; bases not matched to a gene: 11. The germline V gene has CDR1 SNHLY and CDR2 FYNNEI. As for this clone: The antigen is not known.

Notes on the study in general: Productive status was seen about 90% or about 30% of the time for most TCR beta V segments in an earlier analysis. The study listed roughly 160 cytomegalovirus-associated TCR beta chains.

Amplification used 60 Vbeta primers and 13 Jbeta primers. Sequenced by immunoSEQ multiplex PCR; TCRdb stores in-frame clones only, minus some. The table lists 190,000 or so clones, more than 80% of them singletons, with about 0.63% in the top ten. This receptor was obtained from a boy younger than 18 in good health and CMV-seronegative. The source material was PBMCs. The chain uses TRBV2 and TRBJ1-1, with TRBD1 matching over 7 bases. The CDR3, as DNA: TGTGCCAGCAGTTTAATTCCGGGACAGAAGGAAGCTTTCTTT. It translates to CASSLIPGQKEAFF. Using reference TRBV2 and TRBJ1-1 for the parts outside the CDR3, the full variable domain is EPEVTQTPSHQVTQMGQEVILRCVPISNHLYFYWYRQILGQKVEFLVSFYNNEISEKSEIFDDQFSVERPDGSNFTLKIRSTKLEDSAMYFCASSLIPGQKEAFFGQGTRLTVV.